This T cell receptor beta chain was captured in a study of Tregs in tolerant kidney transplant recipients. Method: immunoSEQ multiplex PCR; TCRdb's copy keeps in-frame clones and lacks some. The repertoire table contains 48,000 or so clones. CD4+CD25+CD127- Tregs, CD4+CD25- non-Tregs, CD4 and CD8 cells were sorted. This sequence originates from a human donor who received a combined kidney and bone marrow transplant. The source was CD4+ T cells from blood, collected before the transplant.

The part of the CDR3 DNA that was read is TGTGCCAGCAGCGTAGCGGGGTCCTCCTACGAG. The encoded protein is CASSVAGSSYE. The CDR3 as a whole reads CASSVAGSSYEQYF. The gene calls are TRBV13 and TRBJ2-7; 8 bases fit TRBD2. The DNA ends 3 residues before the CDR3 does, and the rest of the CDR3 is filled in from the germline J gene. With V trimmed by 5 bases and J by 0 bases, 3 bases remained unmatched. The CDR3 contains 14 residues. Germline lookup yields CDR1 PRHDT and CDR2 FYEKMQ (reference sequence).